Listed below are T cell receptor beta chains from one sample, sequenced in a study of CD8 T cells in ankylosing spondylitis. Via MiXCR, TCRdb re-called the 5' RACE reads, giving one row per CDR3 protein. Here the sample spans 750,000 to 850,000 distinct CDR3 sequences, over 9.5% being singletons. The sample consisted of blood, either unsorted or a sorted T cell fraction (not recorded which). All receptors derive from a male donor with ankylosing spondylitis. Both conserved end residues are part of each CDR3. A D gene is named only where the DNA matches it firmly. Rows give clone size only sometimes, using once, few, many, or a class for an expanded clone.

j_gene: TRBJ2-1; d_gene: TRBD2; abundance: few; v_gene: TRBV24-1; CDR3nt: TGTGCCACCAGTGATCGGGCGGCGGGAGGGTCCTACAATGAGCAGTTCTTC; CDR3aa: CATSDRAAGGSYNEQFF
j_gene: TRBJ1-1; d_gene: NA; abundance: NA; v_gene: TRBV7-2; CDR3nt: TGTGCCAGCAGCTTGGTCAGCCAAGAAGCTTTCTTT; CDR3aa: CASSLVSQEAFF
j_gene: TRBJ1-1; d_gene: TRBD1; abundance: few; v_gene: TRBV5-4; CDR3nt: TGTGCCAGCAGCTCCCAACAGGGGGCTATGGACACTGAAGCTTTCTTT; CDR3aa: CASSSQQGAMDTEAFF
j_gene: TRBJ2-7; d_gene: TRBD2; abundance: many; v_gene: TRBV7-8; CDR3nt: TGTGCCAGCAGCTTATCAGCGGGAGGGACTCCGCCCTACGAGCAGTACTTC; CDR3aa: CASSLSAGGTPPYEQYF
j_gene: TRBJ2-2; d_gene: NA; abundance: few; v_gene: TRBV12-3/TRBV12-4; CDR3nt: TGTGCCAGCAGTCGGACAGAATCCGTGGGCACCGGGGAGCTGTTTTTT; CDR3aa: CASSRTESVGTGELFF
j_gene: TRBJ2-1; d_gene: TRBD2; abundance: NA; v_gene: TRBV7-2; CDR3nt: TGTGCCAGCGGTTCTCCGGGGGGGCCAAATGAGCAGTTCTTC; CDR3aa: CASGSPGGPNEQFF
j_gene: TRBJ2-1; d_gene: TRBD2; abundance: NA; v_gene: TRBV6-5; CDR3nt: TGTGCCAGCAGTTACACCGTCCTTCGTCGGGGGGGGATCTTCTTC; CDR3aa: CASSYTVLRRGGIFF
j_gene: TRBJ2-5; d_gene: TRBD1; abundance: NA; v_gene: TRBV29-1; CDR3nt: TGCAGCGTTGAAGGACAGGGGAGGAAAGAGACCCAGTACTTC; CDR3aa: CSVEGQGRKETQYF
j_gene: TRBJ1-2; d_gene: TRBD1; abundance: many; v_gene: TRBV4-3; CDR3nt: TGCGCCAGCAGCCAAGGACAGGGAGATGGCTACACCTTC; CDR3aa: CASSQGQGDGYTF
j_gene: TRBJ1-1; d_gene: NA; abundance: few; v_gene: TRBV7-2; CDR3nt: TGTGCCAGCAGCCGGGACCCCAGTAGGACTGAAGCTTTCTTT; CDR3aa: CASSRDPSRTEAFF
j_gene: TRBJ1-6; d_gene: NA; abundance: few; v_gene: TRBV6-6; CDR3nt: TGTGCCAGCAGTTACGGATATAATTCACCCCTCCACTTT; CDR3aa: CASSYGYNSPLHF
j_gene: TRBJ2-1; d_gene: TRBD1; abundance: many; v_gene: TRBV12-3/TRBV12-4; CDR3nt: TGTGCCAGCAGTGATAACCTCCGGGACAGGGTCGCGGGTGAGCAGTTCTTC; CDR3aa: CASSDNLRDRVAGEQFF
j_gene: TRBJ2-7; d_gene: TRBD2; abundance: few; v_gene: TRBV20-1; CDR3nt: TGCAGTGCTAGCCCCAGCGGGGACTACGAGCAGTACTTC; CDR3aa: CSASPSGDYEQYF
j_gene: TRBJ2-7; d_gene: TRBD1; abundance: many; v_gene: TRBV29-1; CDR3nt: TGCAGCGTCACAGGGGGTTCCAAAGACGAGCAGTACTTC; CDR3aa: CSVTGGSKDEQYF
j_gene: TRBJ1-1; d_gene: NA; abundance: few; v_gene: TRBV20-1; CDR3nt: TGCAGTGCGTTCAGGGGCGTAGCTTTCTTT; CDR3aa: CSAFRGVAFF
j_gene: TRBJ2-2; d_gene: TRBD2; abundance: few; v_gene: TRBV7-2; CDR3nt: TGTGCCAGCAGCTTATACCGGACTAGCGCCTCCGGGGAGCTGTTTTTT; CDR3aa: CASSLYRTSASGELFF
j_gene: TRBJ1-2; d_gene: TRBD1; abundance: few; v_gene: TRBV29-1; CDR3nt: TGCAGCGTTGAAAGTCGAGGGACAGAACAATCTCTGTACCGTTGGTATAACTATGGCTACACCTTC; CDR3aa: CSVESRGTEQSLYRWYNYGYTF
j_gene: TRBJ2-1; d_gene: NA; abundance: NA; v_gene: TRBV20-1; CDR3nt: TGCAGTGCTCGGAAAGGTTTCGGATACAATGAGCAGTTCTTC; CDR3aa: CSARKGFGYNEQFF
j_gene: TRBJ2-5; d_gene: TRBD2; abundance: NA; v_gene: TRBV20-1; CDR3nt: TGCAGTGCTAGAGAACCGGGACTAGCGGGGGGGCTTCCAAGGGGTGAGACCCAGTACTTC; CDR3aa: CSAREPGLAGGLPRGETQYF
j_gene: TRBJ2-7; d_gene: NA; abundance: NA; v_gene: TRBV5-1; CDR3nt: TGCGCCAGCAGCACGGACGGTAAACCCTACGAGCAGTACTTC; CDR3aa: CASSTDGKPYEQYF
j_gene: TRBJ2-5; d_gene: NA; abundance: NA; v_gene: TRBV18; CDR3nt: TGTGCCAGCTCACCAGTCAAGTCCCAAGAGACCCAGTACTTC; CDR3aa: CASSPVKSQETQYF
j_gene: TRBJ2-5; d_gene: TRBD2; abundance: few; v_gene: TRBV20-1; CDR3nt: TGCAGTGTGGAAGCGGGAGGGCCGGAGACCCAGTACTTC; CDR3aa: CSVEAGGPETQYF
j_gene: TRBJ2-2; d_gene: NA; abundance: NA; v_gene: TRBV20-1; CDR3nt: TGCAGTGCTCAGAGGACAGAGATGAACACCGGGGAGCTGTTTTTT; CDR3aa: CSAQRTEMNTGELFF
j_gene: TRBJ2-5; d_gene: NA; abundance: few; v_gene: TRBV6-1; CDR3nt: TGTGCCAGCAGTCTCGCGCAGGTTCGCGAGACCCAGTACTTC; CDR3aa: CASSLAQVRETQYF
j_gene: TRBJ2-7; d_gene: TRBD2; abundance: few; v_gene: TRBV20-1; CDR3nt: TGCAGTGTTAGGCGGGAGTCCTACGAGCAGTACTTC; CDR3aa: CSVRRESYEQYF
j_gene: TRBJ2-3; d_gene: NA; abundance: NA; v_gene: TRBV10-3; CDR3nt: TGTGCCATCAGTGGGTATCACATGGGGAGCACAGATACGCAGTATTTT; CDR3aa: CAISGYHMGSTDTQYF
j_gene: TRBJ2-7; d_gene: NA; abundance: many; v_gene: TRBV28; CDR3nt: TGTGCCAGCAGTATATTCCACGAGCAGTACTTC; CDR3aa: CASSIFHEQYF
j_gene: TRBJ1-1; d_gene: NA; abundance: many; v_gene: TRBV12-3/TRBV12-4; CDR3nt: TGTGCCAGCAGTCTTCCGTGGGTTGAAGCTTTCTTT; CDR3aa: CASSLPWVEAFF
j_gene: TRBJ1-2; d_gene: NA; abundance: few; v_gene: TRBV7-2; CDR3nt: TGTGCCAGCAGCCCCTGGGCCCGTTATGGCTACACCTTC; CDR3aa: CASSPWARYGYTF
j_gene: TRBJ2-5; d_gene: NA; abundance: NA; v_gene: TRBV20-1; CDR3nt: TGCAGTGCTAGGCGGGGAGGTGAAGAGACCCAGTACTTC; CDR3aa: CSARRGGEETQYF
j_gene: TRBJ2-3; d_gene: TRBD1; abundance: few; v_gene: TRBV20-1; CDR3nt: TGCAGTGCTTTCCCGGGACAGGGGGCGCGGGATACGCAGTATTTT; CDR3aa: CSAFPGQGARDTQYF
j_gene: TRBJ2-5; d_gene: NA; abundance: few; v_gene: TRBV12-3/TRBV12-4; CDR3nt: TGTGCCAGCAGTTTAAGCCAGACCCTTGTGGAGACCCAGTACTTC; CDR3aa: CASSLSQTLVETQYF
j_gene: TRBJ2-1; d_gene: TRBD2; abundance: many; v_gene: TRBV5-1; CDR3nt: TGCGCCAGCAGCTTGGTCGCGGCGGGGGGTAATGAGCAGTTCTTC; CDR3aa: CASSLVAAGGNEQFF
j_gene: TRBJ2-5; d_gene: NA; abundance: few; v_gene: TRBV20-1; CDR3nt: TGCAGTGCTAGACGGGGGAAAGAGACCCAGTACTTC; CDR3aa: CSARRGKETQYF
j_gene: TRBJ2-7; d_gene: TRBD1; abundance: NA; v_gene: TRBV20-1; CDR3nt: TGCAGTGCTAGATTAAAAAAAACAGGGGGCGAGCAGTACTTC; CDR3aa: CSARLKKTGGEQYF
j_gene: TRBJ2-1; d_gene: NA; abundance: NA; v_gene: TRBV18; CDR3nt: TGTGCCAGCTCGAACCAATGGCTAGACGGCAAAGAGCAGTTCTTC; CDR3aa: CASSNQWLDGKEQFF
j_gene: TRBJ1-1; d_gene: NA; abundance: NA; v_gene: TRBV11-2; CDR3nt: TGTGCCAGCCTTGCGAACACTGAAGCTTTCTTT; CDR3aa: CASLANTEAFF
j_gene: TRBJ2-1; d_gene: NA; abundance: few; v_gene: TRBV12-3/TRBV12-4; CDR3nt: TGTGCCAGCAGTTTGCGGAGCCTTCGAAGAGGGCAGTTCTTC; CDR3aa: CASSLRSLRRGQFF
j_gene: TRBJ1-1; d_gene: NA; abundance: few; v_gene: TRBV7-2; CDR3nt: TGTGCCAGCACCCCTACGAGGGACACGGACGTAGAAGCTTTCTTT; CDR3aa: CASTPTRDTDVEAFF
j_gene: TRBJ2-3; d_gene: TRBD2; abundance: few; v_gene: TRBV20-1; CDR3nt: TGCAGTGCCAGGACTAGCGGGAGAACCCATAGTGGCACAGATACGCAGTATTTT; CDR3aa: CSARTSGRTHSGTDTQYF